These 18 T cell receptor beta chains came from one sample sequenced in a study of T cell changes during pregnancy in multiple sclerosis. Measured with immunoSEQ multiplex PCR; TCRdb has only the in-frame clones, and not every one. The top ten hold 2% to 2.5% of the sample, which has tens of thousands of clones, approximately 92% seen once. The starting material was peripheral blood, obtained before pregnancy. The receptors here all came from a female donor with multiple sclerosis, enrolled in a pregnancy study.

V gene TRBV18 combines with J gene TRBJ1-1; 8 positions agree with TRBD1. Germline CDR1 is KGHSH and CDR2 is LQKENI. J was trimmed by 4 bases and V by 1 base; bases with no gene match: 5. The CDR3 extends over 15 amino acids. CDR3 sequence: CASSPLGQGGTEAFF. The CDR3 DNA reads TGTGCCAGCTCACCACTAGGACAGGGAGGCACTGAAGCTTTCTTT.

The J gene is TRBJ2-1, the V gene TRBV7-6, with a weak D call TRBD2 (6 bases). Trimming took 8 bases from V and 7 from J, leaving 15 bases between them. There are 13 residues in the CDR3. Germline V gene sequence: CDR1 SGHVS, CDR2 FNYEAQ. The CDR3, as DNA: TGTGCCAGCTCCACGGACTATTTAAATGAGCAGTTCTTC. The encoded protein is CASSTDYLNEQFF.

The table lists this clone with a count of one. The chain has TRBV9 and TRBJ2-5, with D perhaps TRBD2 (5 bases). Trimming removed 3 bases from V and 6 bases from J, with 12 bases in between. Germline assignment: CDR1 SGDLS and CDR2 YYNGEE. This CDR3 region has 13 residues. This chain's CDR3 is CASSGTRLQTQYF. CDR3 bases: TGTGCCAGCAGCGGAACTAGATTACAGACCCAGTACTTC.

This chain joins TRBV19 and TRBJ2-2; D gene ambiguous. In germline, CDR1 is LNHDA, CDR2 SQIVND (reference sequence). Trimming stripped 1 base from V and 0 bases from J, with 6 bases between. This CDR3 contains 15 residues. The CDR3 region has the DNA TGTGCCAGTAGTATAGTCATTGCGAACACCGGGGAGCTGTTTTTT. Encoded protein: CASSIVIANTGELFF.

The rearrangement uses TRBV7-6 and TRBJ2-5; TRBD1 is a possible D gene (6 bases). The germline V and J ends were trimmed by 4 bases and 1 base, with 13 bases remaining between them. This CDR3 contains 15 residues. Per the germline V gene, CDR1 is SGHVS and CDR2 is FNYEAQ. CDR3 DNA sequence: TGTGCCAGCAGCTACCCAACAGGGCCCCAAGAGACCCAGTACTTC. This translates into CASSYPTGPQETQYF.

The chain couples TRBV2 to TRBJ1-2, with 7 bases matching TRBD1. This CDR3 contains 17 residues. Germline-derived CDR1 and CDR2 are SNHLY and FYNNEI. V lost 6 bases to trimming and J lost 0 bases; unmatched junction nucleotides: 13. CDR3 sequence reads: CASSVTPGGPTNYGYTF. The CDR3 nucleotides read TGTGCCAGCAGCGTGACGCCAGGGGGACCAACTAACTATGGCTACACCTTC.

The chain couples TRBV9 to TRBJ2-3; possibly TRBD1 for D (5 bases). The CDR3 covers 16 residues. V lost 3 bases and J lost 0, with 14 bases in between. Germline V gives CDR1 SGDLS, CDR2 YYNGEE. CDR3: CASSARDSISTDTQYF. The CDR3 nucleotides are TGTGCCAGCAGCGCTCGAGACAGTATCAGCACAGATACGCAGTATTTT.

In this sample, this clone turned up once. The J gene is TRBJ2-1, the V gene TRBV6-6, with 7 nucleotides matching TRBD2. The junction had 7 bases not matched to a gene; V was cut back by 4 bases and J by 4 bases. This CDR3 is 15 amino acids long. CDR1 is MNHNY and CDR2 is SVGAGI in the germline V gene (reference sequence). CDR3 nucleotide sequence: TGTGCCAGCAGTTCCTTCGCGGGAGAGTACAATGAGCAGTTCTTC. Translated, it gives CASSSFAGEYNEQFF.

The V and J genes are TRBV4-2 and TRBJ2-2, with 7 bases matching TRBD2. Trimming at V came to 1 base and at J to 4 bases, leaving 9 bases not matched to a gene. The germline gives CDR1 LGHNA, CDR2 YNFKEQ. The CDR3 spans 17 residues. The DNA of the CDR3 is TGTGCCAGCAGCCAAGGGGGGGGTCAGCTGGGCACCGGGGAGCTGTTTTTT. Translated: CASSQGGGQLGTGELFF.

The rearrangement links TRBV5-4 to TRBJ2-2; TRBD2 aligns across 13 bases. V dropped 4 bases and J dropped 7; count of bases not matched to a gene: 7. This CDR3 region has 16 residues. The germline V gene has CDR1 SGHNT and CDR2 YYREEE (reference sequence). In nucleotides, the CDR3 is TGTGCCAGCAGCCCCCGGACTAGCGGGAGAAGCGGGGAGCTGTTTTTT. This gives the protein CASSPRTSGRSGELFF.

This chain joins TRBV19 and TRBJ2-1; 9 nucleotides line up with TRBD1. The CDR3 is 12 residues long. Losses at the gene ends were 5 bases for V and 14 bases for J; bases not matched to a gene: 7. From germline, CDR1 is LNHDA and CDR2 SQIVND (reference sequence). CDR3 DNA sequence: TGTGCCAGTAGTGAGGGGACAGGGAGGGAGTTCTTC. It is translated as CASSEGTGREFF.

V is TRBV29-1 and J is TRBJ2-4, with TRBD1 matching over 8 bases. The length of the CDR3 is 14 residues. V lost 7 bases and J lost 6; bases outside the gene matches: 11. From germline, CDR1 is SQVTM and CDR2 ANQGSEA. The chain's CDR3 is CSAWTGPPVNIQYF. In DNA form, the CDR3 reads TGCAGCGCTTGGACAGGGCCACCTGTAAACATTCAGTACTTC.

J is TRBJ2-7 and V is TRBV5-4; 7 nucleotides align to TRBD1. The trim removed 4 bases at V and 4 bases at J, leaving 5 bases unmatched. This CDR3 has 13 amino acids. Germline CDR1 SGHNT, CDR2 YYREEE (reference sequence). CDR3 sequence (DNA): TGTGCCAGCAGCACCGGGACAGATTACGAGCAGTACTTC. Translated, it gives CASSTGTDYEQYF. The full variable domain, in which reference TRBV5-4 and TRBJ2-7 provide the parts outside the CDR3, is ETGVTQSPTHLIKTRGQQVTLRCSSQSGHNTVSWYQQALGQGPQFIFQYYREEENGRGNFPPRFSGLQFPNYSSELNVNALELDDSALYLCASSTGTDYEQYFGPGTRLTVT.

The V call is TRBV11-3, the J call TRBJ1-5, with D possibly TRBD1 on 5 matching bases. CDR3 length: 17 residues. Germline-derived CDR1 and CDR2 are SGHNT and YENEEA. The V end was cut by 2 bases, the J end by 1 base, with 15 bases between. This CDR3 is CASSLLFSQGSNQPQHF. The CDR3 nucleotides read TGTGCCAGCAGCTTATTATTTAGTCAGGGAAGCAATCAGCCCCAGCATTTT.

This clone was seen just once. J is TRBJ2-1 and V is TRBV5-1; no definite D call. The CDR3 is 15 amino acids. Germline loops: CDR1 SGHRS, CDR2 YFSETQ. V was pared by 0 bases and J by 9 bases, with 16 bases between. The CDR3 sequence: CASSLDGTLVVEQFF. For the CDR3, the DNA is TGCGCCAGCAGCTTGGATGGAACCCTAGTGGTTGAGCAGTTCTTC.

The CDR3 sequence: CASRLAGATDTQYF. CDR3 DNA: TGTGCCAGCAGGTTAGCGGGGGCCACAGATACGCAGTATTTT. The chain is built from TRBV19 and TRBJ2-3; TRBD2 agrees at 9 bases. This CDR3 has 14 residues. Germline-derived CDR1 and CDR2 are LNHDA and SQIVND (reference sequence). Unmatched junction bases numbered 6, after V lost 9 bases and J lost 2 bases.

J is TRBJ1-4 and V is TRBV5-8; 8 nucleotides agree with TRBD1. This CDR3 contains 14 residues. Germline V CDR1 and CDR2: SGHTS, YDEGEE. The V gene end was trimmed by 0 bases and the J gene end by 11 bases; junction bases not matched to a gene: 6. CDR3 bases: TGTGCCAGCAGCTTGGTCACAGGGGGTTTGAAACTGTTTTTT. This codes for CASSLVTGGLKLFF. Full variable domain (outside the CDR3, taken from reference TRBV5-8 and TRBJ1-4): EAGVTQSPTHLIKTRGQQATLRCSPISGHTSVYWYQQALGLGLQFLLWYDEGEERNRGNFPPRFSGRQFPNYSSELNVNALELEDSALYLCASSLVTGGLKLFFGSGTQLSVL.

The genes are TRBV6-4 and TRBJ2-3, with 9 bases matching TRBD2. V lost 6 bases, J lost 3 bases, and 7 bases stayed unmatched. Germline V CDR1 and CDR2: MRHNA, SNTAGT. This CDR3 has 15 amino acids. The CDR3 coding sequence is TGTGCCAGCAGCCCTCTAGCGGGACGGACAGATACGCAGTATTTT. This encodes CASSPLAGRTDTQYF.